Listed below are T cell receptor beta chains from one sample, sequenced in a study of shared clonotypes between healthy human individuals. The protocol was immunoSEQ multiplex PCR, while the TCRdb copy is restricted to in-frame clones and leaves out a portion. The sample yields 2 million to 2.5 million clones, approximately 90% seen once. Input material: naive CD4+ T cells from PBMCs. The receptor source for this set is a man aged 18-30 years in good health. Some clones in this sample may be carry-over from other donors' samples. Both conserved end residues are part of each CDR3. Fields, in order: clone size, D gene, J gene, V gene, CDR3 DNA, CDR3 protein. A D gene is named only where the DNA matches it firmly. Clone sizes are given selectively: once, few, many, or a class where the clone is expanded.

abundance: NA
d_gene: NA
j_gene: TRBJ1-1
v_gene: TRBV19
CDR3nt: TGTGCCAGTAGTATTTGGCAGGCGACTGAAGCTTTCTTT
CDR3aa: CASSIWQATEAFF

abundance: NA
d_gene: TRBD2
j_gene: TRBJ2-3
v_gene: TRBV5-4
CDR3nt: TGTGCCAGCAGCTTACTAGCGGGCGGCGCAGATACGCAGTATTTT
CDR3aa: CASSLLAGGADTQYF

abundance: NA
d_gene: NA
j_gene: TRBJ2-7
v_gene: TRBV6-6
CDR3nt: TGTGCCAGCAGTTATGGGCAGGCAGTCGAGCAGTACTTC
CDR3aa: CASSYGQAVEQYF

abundance: NA
d_gene: NA
j_gene: TRBJ2-2
v_gene: TRBV5-1
CDR3nt: TGCGCCAGCAGCTTAACAGGGAGATCGGACACCGGGGAGCTGTTTTTT
CDR3aa: CASSLTGRSDTGELFF

abundance: NA
d_gene: NA
j_gene: TRBJ1-5
v_gene: TRBV30
CDR3nt: TGTGCCTGGAGTGTTGGTGGGGGCTGGCAGCCCCAGCATTTT
CDR3aa: CAWSVGGGWQPQHF

abundance: NA
d_gene: NA
j_gene: TRBJ1-6
v_gene: TRBV6-6
CDR3nt: TGTGCCAGCCGCCCTAGGGCCAGGGATAATTCACCCCTCCACTTT
CDR3aa: CASRPRARDNSPLHF

abundance: NA
d_gene: TRBD1
j_gene: TRBJ2-5
v_gene: TRBV11-2
CDR3nt: TGTGCCAGCAACCGAGACAGGGCCGGCTCGGAGACCCAGTACTTC
CDR3aa: CASNRDRAGSETQYF

abundance: NA
d_gene: TRBD1
j_gene: TRBJ1-5
v_gene: TRBV9
CDR3nt: TGTGCCAGCAGCGTAGACCCAGGGGGCGGTCAGCCCCAGCATTTT
CDR3aa: CASSVDPGGGQPQHF

abundance: NA
d_gene: NA
j_gene: TRBJ1-1
v_gene: TRBV18
CDR3nt: TGTGCCAGCTCACCGGGACCCACGAACACTGAAGCTTTCTTT
CDR3aa: CASSPGPTNTEAFF

abundance: NA
d_gene: NA
j_gene: TRBJ1-1
v_gene: TRBV5-1
CDR3nt: TGCGCCAGCAGCTTGGTCCCGGGGGTAGGGACTGAAGCTTTCTTT
CDR3aa: CASSLVPGVGTEAFF

abundance: NA
d_gene: NA
j_gene: TRBJ2-7
v_gene: TRBV2
CDR3nt: TGTGCCAGCAGTGGACAACTCCAGTACGAGCAGTACTTC
CDR3aa: CASSGQLQYEQYF

abundance: NA
d_gene: NA
j_gene: TRBJ2-7
v_gene: TRBV28
CDR3nt: TGTGCCACCGCCCGGCAGCAGCCCTACGAGCAGTACTTC
CDR3aa: CATARQQPYEQYF

abundance: NA
d_gene: NA
j_gene: TRBJ1-5
v_gene: TRBV4-1
CDR3nt: TGCGCCAGCAGCCAAGGCGCCGAGGCGTTTGCGCGACCCCAGCATTTT
CDR3aa: CASSQGAEAFARPQHF

abundance: NA
d_gene: TRBD1
j_gene: TRBJ2-7
v_gene: TRBV28
CDR3nt: TGTGCCAGCAGGACACCTCGGACAGGGAAAAAAGGCGAGCAGTACTTC
CDR3aa: CASRTPRTGKKGEQYF

abundance: NA
d_gene: NA
j_gene: TRBJ1-6
v_gene: TRBV30
CDR3nt: TGTGCCTGGAGTCGAGGGAGCTCCTATAATTCACCCCTCCACTTT
CDR3aa: CAWSRGSSYNSPLHF

abundance: NA
d_gene: TRBD2
j_gene: TRBJ2-3
v_gene: TRBV10-1
CDR3nt: TGCGCCAGCAGTGACGGGGGGACAGATACGCAGTATTTT
CDR3aa: CASSDGGTDTQYF

abundance: NA
d_gene: NA
j_gene: TRBJ1-5
v_gene: TRBV6-5
CDR3nt: TGTGCCAGCAGTACCCTGTCGGGGGGCAATCAGCCCCAGCATTTT
CDR3aa: CASSTLSGGNQPQHF

abundance: NA
d_gene: TRBD1
j_gene: TRBJ2-3
v_gene: TRBV28
CDR3nt: TGTGCCAGCCTGACAGGGGGTTTTGGGACAGATACGCAGTATTTT
CDR3aa: CASLTGGFGTDTQYF

abundance: NA
d_gene: NA
j_gene: TRBJ2-7
v_gene: TRBV2
CDR3nt: TGTGCCAGCAGGGGGTACTACGAGCAGTACTTC
CDR3aa: CASRGYYEQYF

abundance: few
d_gene: TRBD1
j_gene: TRBJ1-1
v_gene: TRBV30
CDR3nt: TGTGCCTGGAGACTGGAGGGGGCCACTGAAGCTTTCTTT
CDR3aa: CAWRLEGATEAFF

abundance: NA
d_gene: TRBD2
j_gene: TRBJ2-1
v_gene: TRBV28
CDR3nt: TGTGCCAGCAGTTTACTAGCGGGAGGACGCTCTGGTAATGAGCAGTTCTTC
CDR3aa: CASSLLAGGRSGNEQFF

abundance: NA
d_gene: TRBD1
j_gene: TRBJ2-7
v_gene: TRBV5-1
CDR3nt: TGCGCCAGCAGCTCGGGTCAGGGGGCGGGCGGCTACGAGCAGTACTTC
CDR3aa: CASSSGQGAGGYEQYF

abundance: NA
d_gene: TRBD1
j_gene: TRBJ2-7
v_gene: TRBV28
CDR3nt: TGTGCCAGCCGTCCGGGACAGTCCTACGAGCAGTACTTC
CDR3aa: CASRPGQSYEQYF

abundance: NA
d_gene: TRBD1
j_gene: TRBJ1-1
v_gene: TRBV10-3
CDR3nt: TGTGCCATCAGTGCGGGACAGTTGAACACTGAAGCTTTCTTT
CDR3aa: CAISAGQLNTEAFF

abundance: NA
d_gene: NA
j_gene: TRBJ2-1
v_gene: TRBV2
CDR3nt: TGTGCCAGCAGTGGCCTATACCCGGATGAGCAGTTCTTC
CDR3aa: CASSGLYPDEQFF

abundance: NA
d_gene: TRBD1
j_gene: TRBJ1-2
v_gene: TRBV5-1
CDR3nt: TGCGCCAGCAGCTTGGAGGGACAGGGGAGGAATGGCTACACCTTC
CDR3aa: CASSLEGQGRNGYTF